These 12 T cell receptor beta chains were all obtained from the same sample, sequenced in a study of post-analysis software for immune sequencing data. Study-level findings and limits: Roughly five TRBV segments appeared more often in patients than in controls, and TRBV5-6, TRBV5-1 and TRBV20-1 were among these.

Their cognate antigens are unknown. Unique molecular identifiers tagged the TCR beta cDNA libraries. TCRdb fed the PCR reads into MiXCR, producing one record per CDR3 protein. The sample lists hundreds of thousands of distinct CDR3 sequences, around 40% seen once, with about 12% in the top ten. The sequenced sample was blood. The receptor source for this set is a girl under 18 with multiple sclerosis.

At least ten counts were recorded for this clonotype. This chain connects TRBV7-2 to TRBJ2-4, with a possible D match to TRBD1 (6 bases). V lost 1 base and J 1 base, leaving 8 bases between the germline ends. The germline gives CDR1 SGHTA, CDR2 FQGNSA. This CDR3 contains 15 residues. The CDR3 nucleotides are TGTGCCAGCAGCTTAGGAACAGGGGCCAAAAACATTCAGTACTTC. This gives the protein CASSLGTGAKNIQYF. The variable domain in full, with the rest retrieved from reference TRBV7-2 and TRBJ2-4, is GAGVSQSPSNKVTEKGKDVELRCDPISGHTALYWYRQSLGQGLEFLIYFQGNSAPDKSGLPSDRFSAERTGGSVSTLTIQRTQQEDSAVYLCASSLGTGAKNIQYFGAGTRLSVL.

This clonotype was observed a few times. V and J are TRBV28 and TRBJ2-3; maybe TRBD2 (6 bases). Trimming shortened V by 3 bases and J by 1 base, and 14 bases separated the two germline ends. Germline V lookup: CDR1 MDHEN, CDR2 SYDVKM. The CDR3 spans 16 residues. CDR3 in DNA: TGTGCCAGCAGTTTGGGGTCCGGGGGAGGCACAGATACGCAGTATTTT. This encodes CASSLGSGGGTDTQYF.

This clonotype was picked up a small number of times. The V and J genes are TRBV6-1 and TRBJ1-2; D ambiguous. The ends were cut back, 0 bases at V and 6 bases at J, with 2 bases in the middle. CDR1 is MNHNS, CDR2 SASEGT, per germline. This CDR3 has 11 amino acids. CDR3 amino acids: CASSEADGYTF. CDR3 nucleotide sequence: TGTGCCAGCAGTGAAGCGGATGGCTACACCTTC.

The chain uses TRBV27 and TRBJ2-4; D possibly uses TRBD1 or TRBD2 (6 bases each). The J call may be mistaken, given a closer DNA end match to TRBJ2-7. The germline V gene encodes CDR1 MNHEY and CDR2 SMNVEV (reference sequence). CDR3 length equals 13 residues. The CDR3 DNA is TGTGCCTCCCGGGGGCAGGATGCCTACGAGCAGTACTTC. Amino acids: CASRGQDAYEQYF.

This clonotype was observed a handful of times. The CDR3 DNA reads TGTGCCAGCAGTCTCGACACAGGGACAACAGATACGCAGTATTTT. It is translated as CASSLDTGTTDTQYF. The V and J genes are TRBV28 and TRBJ2-3, with TRBD1 as a possible D gene (6 bases). The CDR3 length is 15 residues. The V and J ends lost 5 bases and 3 bases respectively, with 15 bases between them. CDR1 is MDHEN and CDR2 is SYDVKM in the germline V gene.

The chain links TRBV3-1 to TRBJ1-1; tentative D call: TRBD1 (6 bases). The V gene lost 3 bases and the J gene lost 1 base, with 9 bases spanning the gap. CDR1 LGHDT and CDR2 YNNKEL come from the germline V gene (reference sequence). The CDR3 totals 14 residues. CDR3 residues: CASSQGHPNTEAFF. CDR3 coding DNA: TGTGCCAGCAGCCAGGGACACCCGAACACTGAAGCTTTCTTT.

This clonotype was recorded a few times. Here the CDR3 DNA reads TGTGCCAGCAGCTTTAGGGACACCGCTAACTATGGCTACACCTTC. Amino acids: CASSFRDTANYGYTF. The rearrangement joins TRBV7-2 to TRBJ1-2, with a tentative D call TRBD1 (6 bases). Germline lookup yields CDR1 SGHTA and CDR2 FQGNSA. The V end was cut by 3 bases, the J end by 0 bases, with 11 bases between. This CDR3 contains 15 residues.

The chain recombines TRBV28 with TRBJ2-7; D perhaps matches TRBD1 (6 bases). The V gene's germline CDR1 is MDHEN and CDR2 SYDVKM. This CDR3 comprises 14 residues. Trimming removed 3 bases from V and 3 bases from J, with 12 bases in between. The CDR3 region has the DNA TGTGCCAGCAGTTTGCAGGGGCTCTACTACGAGCAGTACTTC. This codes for CASSLQGLYYEQYF. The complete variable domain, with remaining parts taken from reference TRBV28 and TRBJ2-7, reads DVKVTQSSRYLVKRTGEKVFLECVQDMDHENMFWYRQDPGLGLRLIYFSYDVKMKEKGDIPEGYSVSREKKERFSLILESASTNQTSMYLCASSLQGLYYEQYFGPGTRLTVT.

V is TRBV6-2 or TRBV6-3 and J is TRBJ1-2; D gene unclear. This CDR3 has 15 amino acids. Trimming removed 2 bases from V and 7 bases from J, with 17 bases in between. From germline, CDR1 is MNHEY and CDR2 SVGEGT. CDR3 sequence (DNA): TGTGCCAGCAGTTACCATCGGAGCGCGGTTATTGGCTACACCTTC. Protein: CASSYHRSAVIGYTF.

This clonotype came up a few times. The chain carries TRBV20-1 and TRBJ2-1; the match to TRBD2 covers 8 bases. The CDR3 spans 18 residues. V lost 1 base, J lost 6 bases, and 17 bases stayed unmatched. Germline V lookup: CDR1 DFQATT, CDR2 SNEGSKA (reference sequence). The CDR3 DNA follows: TGCAGTGCTAGAGGCGTGGTGTGGGTGACGGGAGGGGTCAATGAGCAGTTCTTC. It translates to CSARGVVWVTGGVNEQFF.

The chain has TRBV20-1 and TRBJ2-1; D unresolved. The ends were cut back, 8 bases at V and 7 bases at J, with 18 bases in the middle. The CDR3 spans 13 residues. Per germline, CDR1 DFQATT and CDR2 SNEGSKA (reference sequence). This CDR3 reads CSPTGPPRNEQFF. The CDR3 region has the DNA TGCAGTCCCACGGGTCCCCCGAGGAATGAGCAGTTCTTC.

The DNA for the CDR3 is TGCAGTGCTAGTCTCATTTCTGGGGTTGCCAACGAGCAGTACTTC. Translation: CSASLISGVANEQYF. The V call is TRBV20-1, the J call TRBJ2-7; D remains ambiguous. This CDR3 is built from 15 residues. Trimming shortened V by 3 bases and J by 5 bases, and 20 bases separated the two germline ends. CDR1 is DFQATT, CDR2 SNEGSKA, per germline (reference sequence).